One sample yielded the 9 T cell receptor beta chains listed below, sequenced in a study of blood T cells in healthy people across ages. A second PCR of roughly 6 to 12 cycles used a sample-barcoded 5' primer and a J-beta primer mix. TCRdb re-derived calls from the 5' RACE reads in MiXCR, one entry per CDR3 protein. Counted here are about 1.5 million distinct CDR3 sequences, under 55% occurring once; the ten biggest clones make up approximately 4.1%. Material: blood. The receptors here all came from a young woman in good health.

In its sample, this clonotype was seen a few times. This rearrangement joins TRBV4-2 to TRBJ1-5, with D unclear. The CDR3 contains 14 residues. The V end was cut by 1 base, the J end by 5 bases, with 9 bases between. The germline CDR1 and CDR2 sequences are LGHNA and YNFKEQ. The CDR3: CASSQVTVDQPQHF. The DNA for the CDR3 is TGTGCCAGCAGCCAAGTCACGGTAGATCAGCCCCAGCATTTT.

The chain is built from TRBV9 and TRBJ2-3; D perhaps matches TRBD1 (6 bases). Germline lookup yields CDR1 SGDLS and CDR2 YYNGEE. This CDR3 spans 16 amino acids. Between the trimmed V and J ends, which lost 0 bases and 2 bases, there was a span of 13 bases. The CDR3 is CASSVGSGGPTDTQYF. CDR3 nucleotide sequence: TGTGCCAGCAGCGTAGGAAGTGGGGGCCCCACAGATACGCAGTATTTT. Filled out from reference TRBV9 and TRBJ2-3, the complete variable domain reads DSGVTQTPKHLITATGQRVTLRCSPRSGDLSVYWYQQSLDQGLQFLIQYYNGEERAKGNILERFSAQQFPDLHSELNLSSLELGDSALYFCASSVGSGGPTDTQYFGPGTRLTVL.

The gene calls are TRBV7-9 and TRBJ2-5, with TRBD1 matching 7 bases. TRBJ2-7 matches the DNA end more closely, so the J call is doubtful. Germline-derived CDR1 and CDR2 are SEHNR and FQNEAQ (reference sequence). CDR3 length: 14 residues. The CDR3 nucleotides are TGTGCCAGCAGCCCGGGACAGCGGACCTACGAGCAGTACTTC. Amino acid sequence: CASSPGQRTYEQYF.

This chain connects TRBV12-3 or TRBV12-4 to TRBJ2-1, with D tentatively TRBD1 (5 bases). The J call may be mistaken, given a closer DNA end match to TRBJ2-7. CDR3 size: 17 residues. In DNA, the CDR3 is TGTGCCAGCACCAAGGGGCCAGCAACGAGCTCCTACAATGAGCAGTACTTC. It yields the protein CASTKGPATSSYNEQYF.

This clonotype was found once. This chain connects TRBV28 to TRBJ2-1, with D tentatively TRBD2 (5 bases). Germline V gene data show CDR1 as MDHEN and CDR2 as SYDVKM. Trimming cost V 6 bases and J 4 bases, with 28 bases left between them. CDR3 length equals 19 residues. Here the CDR3 DNA reads TGTGCCAGCAGGGAAAGCGGACGGATCCGACCCGTTAAATACAATGAGCAGTTCTTC. Amino acid sequence: CASRESGRIRPVKYNEQFF.

The rearrangement joins TRBV6-2 or TRBV6-3 to TRBJ2-1; 8 nucleotides match TRBD2. Losses at the gene ends were 6 bases for V and 9 bases for J; bases not matched to a gene: 16. This CDR3 is built from 16 residues. The germline V gene encodes CDR1 MNHEY and CDR2 SVGEGT. CDR3 region: CASRAPCRGGRCEQFF. DNA of the CDR3: TGTGCCAGCAGAGCCCCTTGTCGGGGGGGCCGTTGTGAGCAGTTCTTC.

This clonotype was found a few times. V and J are TRBV21-1 and TRBJ2-2. TRBV21-1 represents a pseudogene. The CDR3 is 13 amino acids. The CDR3 spells CASSKGDTGELFF. The CDR3 DNA reads TGTGCCAGCAGCAAAGGGGACACCGGGGAGCTGTTTTTT.

This clonotype was seen only a few times. The V gene is TRBV4-1, the J gene TRBJ2-7; 13 bases match TRBD2. The CDR3 sequence is 16 residues long. Germline CDR1 MGHRA, CDR2 YSYEKL. V gave up 7 bases and J gave up 3 bases; unmatched junction bases: 9. The CDR3 protein is CASNQSTSGGYYEQYF. The CDR3 coding sequence is TGCGCCAGCAACCAGTCGACTAGCGGGGGGTACTACGAGCAGTACTTC.

The chain employs TRBV9 and TRBJ1-2; the D gene is possibly TRBD1 (6 bases). Trimming shortened V by 2 bases and J by 8 bases, and 10 bases separated the two germline ends. Germline V gene data show CDR1 as SGDLS and CDR2 as YYNGEE. This CDR3 has 12 residues. CDR3 nucleotide sequence: TGTGCCAGCAGCGTCACAGGGAAGGGCTACACCTTC. Amino acid sequence: CASSVTGKGYTF.